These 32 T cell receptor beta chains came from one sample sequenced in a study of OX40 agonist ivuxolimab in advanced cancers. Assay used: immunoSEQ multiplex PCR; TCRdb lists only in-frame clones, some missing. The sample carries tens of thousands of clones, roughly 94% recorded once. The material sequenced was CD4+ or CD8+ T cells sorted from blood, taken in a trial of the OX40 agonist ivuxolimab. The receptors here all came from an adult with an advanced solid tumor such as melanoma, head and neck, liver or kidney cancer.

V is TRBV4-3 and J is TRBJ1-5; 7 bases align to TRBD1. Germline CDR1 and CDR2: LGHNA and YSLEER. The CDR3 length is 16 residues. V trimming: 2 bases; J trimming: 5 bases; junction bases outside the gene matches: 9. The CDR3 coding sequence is TGCGCCAGCAGCCAATTCCTAGGGACAGCAGATCAGCCCCAGCATTTT. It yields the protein CASSQFLGTADQPQHF.

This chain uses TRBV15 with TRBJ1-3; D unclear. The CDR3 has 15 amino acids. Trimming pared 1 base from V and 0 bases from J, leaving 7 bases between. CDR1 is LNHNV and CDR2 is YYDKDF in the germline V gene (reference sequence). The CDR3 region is CATSRGEHSGNTIYF. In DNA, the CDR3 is TGTGCCACCAGCAGAGGGGAACACTCTGGAAACACCATATATTTT.

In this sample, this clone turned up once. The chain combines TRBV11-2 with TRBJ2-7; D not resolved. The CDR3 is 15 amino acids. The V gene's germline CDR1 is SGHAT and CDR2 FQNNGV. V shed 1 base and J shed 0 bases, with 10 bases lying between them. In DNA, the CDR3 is TGTGCCAGCAGCTTAGCCGGGCAGCTCTCCTACGAGCAGTACTTC. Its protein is CASSLAGQLSYEQYF.

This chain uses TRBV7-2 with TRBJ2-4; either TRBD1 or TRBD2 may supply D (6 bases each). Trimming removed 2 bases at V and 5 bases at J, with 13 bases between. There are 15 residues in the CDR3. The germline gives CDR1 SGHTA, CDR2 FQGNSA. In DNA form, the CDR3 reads TGTGCCAGCAGCTTAAGCCCGGAGGGGGAAAACATTCAGTACTTC. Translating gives CASSLSPEGENIQYF.

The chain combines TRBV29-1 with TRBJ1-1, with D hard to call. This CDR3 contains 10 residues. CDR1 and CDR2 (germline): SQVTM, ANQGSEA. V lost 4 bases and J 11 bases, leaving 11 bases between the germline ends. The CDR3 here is CSVVLVVAFF. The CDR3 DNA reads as TGCAGCGTTGTCTTAGTGGTGGCTTTCTTT.

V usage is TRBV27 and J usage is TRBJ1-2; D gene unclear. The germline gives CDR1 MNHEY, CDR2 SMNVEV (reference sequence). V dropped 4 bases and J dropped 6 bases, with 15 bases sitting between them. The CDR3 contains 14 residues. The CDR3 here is CASSSSGRIHGYTF. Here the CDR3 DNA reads TGTGCCAGCAGTTCCTCGGGAAGGATCCATGGCTACACCTTC.

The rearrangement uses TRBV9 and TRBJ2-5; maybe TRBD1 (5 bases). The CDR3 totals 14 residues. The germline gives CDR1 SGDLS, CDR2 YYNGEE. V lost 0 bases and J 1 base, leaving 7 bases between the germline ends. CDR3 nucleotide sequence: TGTGCCAGCAGCGTAGAAGGGGTCCAAGAGACCCAGTACTTC. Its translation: CASSVEGVQETQYF.

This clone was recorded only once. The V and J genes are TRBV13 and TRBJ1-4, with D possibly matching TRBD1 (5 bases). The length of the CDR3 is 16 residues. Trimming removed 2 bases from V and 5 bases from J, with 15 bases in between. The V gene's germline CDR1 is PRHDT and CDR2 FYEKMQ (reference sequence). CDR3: CASSLTAAGKNEKLFF. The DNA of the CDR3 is TGTGCCAGCAGCTTAACGGCCGCAGGGAAAAATGAAAAACTGTTTTTT.

CDR3 in amino acids: CASSFLTGGDEQYF. CDR3 DNA sequence: TGTGCCAGCAGTTTCTTGACAGGGGGCGACGAGCAGTACTTC. The chain carries TRBV27 and TRBJ2-7, with 10 bases identical to TRBD1. J was trimmed by 5 bases and V by 3 bases; bases with no gene match: 4. This CDR3 is 14 amino acids long. CDR1 and CDR2 (germline): MNHEY, SMNVEV (reference sequence).

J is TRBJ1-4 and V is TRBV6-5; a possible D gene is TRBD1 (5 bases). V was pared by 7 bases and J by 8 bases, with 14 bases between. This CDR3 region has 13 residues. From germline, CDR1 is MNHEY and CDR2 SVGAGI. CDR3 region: CASTRGIDEKLFF. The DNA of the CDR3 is TGTGCCAGCACAAGGGGAATAGACGAAAAACTGTTTTTT.

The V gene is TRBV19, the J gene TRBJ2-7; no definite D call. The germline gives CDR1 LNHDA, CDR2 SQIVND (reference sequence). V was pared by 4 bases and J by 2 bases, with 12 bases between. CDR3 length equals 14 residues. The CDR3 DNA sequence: TGTGCCAGTAGTAACCCTAAGGAAACCTACGAGCAGTACTTC. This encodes CASSNPKETYEQYF.

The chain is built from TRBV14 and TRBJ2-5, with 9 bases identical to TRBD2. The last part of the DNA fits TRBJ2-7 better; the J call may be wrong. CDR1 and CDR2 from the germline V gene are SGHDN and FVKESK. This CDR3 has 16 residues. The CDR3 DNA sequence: TGTGCCAGCAGCCAATTAGCGGGAGTAAGATCCTACGAGCAGTACTTC. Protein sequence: CASSQLAGVRSYEQYF.

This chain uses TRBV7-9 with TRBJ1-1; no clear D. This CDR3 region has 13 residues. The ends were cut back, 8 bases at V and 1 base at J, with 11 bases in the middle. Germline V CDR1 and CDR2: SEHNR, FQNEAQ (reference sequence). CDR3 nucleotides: TGTGCCAGCCTCACTGAACCGAACACTGAAGCTTTCTTT. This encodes CASLTEPNTEAFF.

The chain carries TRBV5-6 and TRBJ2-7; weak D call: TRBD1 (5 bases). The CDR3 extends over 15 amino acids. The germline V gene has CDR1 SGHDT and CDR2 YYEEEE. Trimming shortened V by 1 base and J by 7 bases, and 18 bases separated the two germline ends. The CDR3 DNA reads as TGTGCCAGCAGCTTGTATTCGGGTCAGGGTTTGGAGCAGTACTTC. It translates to CASSLYSGQGLEQYF.

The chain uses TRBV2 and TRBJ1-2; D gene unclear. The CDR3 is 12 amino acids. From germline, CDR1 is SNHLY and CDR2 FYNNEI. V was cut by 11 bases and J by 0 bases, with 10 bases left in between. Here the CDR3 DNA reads TGTGCCGTTAGGGAAGCTAACTATGGCTACACCTTC. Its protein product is CAVREANYGYTF. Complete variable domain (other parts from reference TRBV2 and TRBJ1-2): EPEVTQTPSHQVTQMGQEVILRCVPISNHLYFYWYRQILGQKVEFLVSFYNNEISEKSEIFDDQFSVERPDGSNFTLKIRSTKLEDSAMYFCAVREANYGYTFGSGTRLTVV.

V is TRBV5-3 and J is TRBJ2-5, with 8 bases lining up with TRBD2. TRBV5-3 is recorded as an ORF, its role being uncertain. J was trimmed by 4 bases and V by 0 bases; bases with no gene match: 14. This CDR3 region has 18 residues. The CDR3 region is CARSLGVAGSRGAETQYF. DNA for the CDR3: TGTGCCAGAAGCTTGGGGGTAGCGGGGAGCCGCGGGGCAGAGACCCAGTACTTC.

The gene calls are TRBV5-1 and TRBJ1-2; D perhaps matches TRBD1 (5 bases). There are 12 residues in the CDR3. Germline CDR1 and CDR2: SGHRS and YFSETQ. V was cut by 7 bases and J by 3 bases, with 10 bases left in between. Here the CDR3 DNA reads TGCGCCAGCCATCCGGGGGACTATGGCTACACCTTC. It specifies CASHPGDYGYTF. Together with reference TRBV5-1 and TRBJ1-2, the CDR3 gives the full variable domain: KAGVTQTPRYLIKTRGQQVTLSCSPISGHRSVSWYQQTPGQGLQFLFEYFSETQRNKGNFPGRFSGRQFSNSRSEMNVSTLELGDSALYLCASHPGDYGYTFGSGTRLTVV.

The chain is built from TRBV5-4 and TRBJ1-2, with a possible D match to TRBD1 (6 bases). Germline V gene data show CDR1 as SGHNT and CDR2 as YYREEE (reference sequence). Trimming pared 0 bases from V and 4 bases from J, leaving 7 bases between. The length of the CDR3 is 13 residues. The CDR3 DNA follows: TGTGCCAGCAGCTTGGGGACAGCCTATGGCTACACCTTC. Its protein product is CASSLGTAYGYTF.

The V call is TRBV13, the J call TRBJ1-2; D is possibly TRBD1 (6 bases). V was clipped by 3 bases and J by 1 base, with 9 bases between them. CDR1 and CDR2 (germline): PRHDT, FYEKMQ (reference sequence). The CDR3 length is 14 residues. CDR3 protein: CASSLGGLNYGYTF. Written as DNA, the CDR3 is TGTGCCAGCAGCTTGGGGGGGCTTAACTATGGCTACACCTTC.

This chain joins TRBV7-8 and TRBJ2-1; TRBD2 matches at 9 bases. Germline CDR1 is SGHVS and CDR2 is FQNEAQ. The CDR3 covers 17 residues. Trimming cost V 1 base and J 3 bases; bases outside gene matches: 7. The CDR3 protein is CASSLEIAGVGYNEQFF. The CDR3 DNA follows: TGTGCCAGCAGCTTAGAAATAGCGGGAGTGGGCTACAATGAGCAGTTCTTC.

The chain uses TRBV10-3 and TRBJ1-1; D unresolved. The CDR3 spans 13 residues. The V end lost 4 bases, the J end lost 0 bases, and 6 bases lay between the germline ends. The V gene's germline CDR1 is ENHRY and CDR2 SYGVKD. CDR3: CAISGGMNTEAFF. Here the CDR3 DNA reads TGTGCCATCAGTGGAGGGATGAACACTGAAGCTTTCTTT.

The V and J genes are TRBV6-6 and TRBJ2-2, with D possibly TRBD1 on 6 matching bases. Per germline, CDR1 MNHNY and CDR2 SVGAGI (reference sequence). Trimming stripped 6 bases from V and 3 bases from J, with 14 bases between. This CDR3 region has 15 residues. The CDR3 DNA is TGTGCCAGCAGCCGAACAGGGATGGACACCGGGGAGCTGTTTTTT. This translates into CASSRTGMDTGELFF.

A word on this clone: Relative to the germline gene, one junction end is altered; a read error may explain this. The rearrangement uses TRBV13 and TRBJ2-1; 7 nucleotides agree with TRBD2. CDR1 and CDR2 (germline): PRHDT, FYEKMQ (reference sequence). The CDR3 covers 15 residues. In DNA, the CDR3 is TGTGCCAGCATCTTATCCGGGACTATCTACAATGAGCAGTTCTTC. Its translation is CASILSGTIYNEQFF.

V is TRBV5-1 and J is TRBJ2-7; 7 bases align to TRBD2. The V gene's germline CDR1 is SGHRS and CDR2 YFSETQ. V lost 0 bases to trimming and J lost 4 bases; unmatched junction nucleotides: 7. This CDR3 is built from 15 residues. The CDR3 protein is CASSLDWQGLYEQYF. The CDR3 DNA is TGCGCCAGCAGCTTGGATTGGCAGGGACTATACGAGCAGTACTTC.

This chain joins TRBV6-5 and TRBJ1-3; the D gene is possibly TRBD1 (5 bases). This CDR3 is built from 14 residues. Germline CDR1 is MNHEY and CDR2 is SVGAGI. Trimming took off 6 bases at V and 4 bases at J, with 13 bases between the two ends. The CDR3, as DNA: TGTGCCAGCAGACACGGGGCTTCCGGAAACACCATATATTTT. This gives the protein CASRHGASGNTIYF.

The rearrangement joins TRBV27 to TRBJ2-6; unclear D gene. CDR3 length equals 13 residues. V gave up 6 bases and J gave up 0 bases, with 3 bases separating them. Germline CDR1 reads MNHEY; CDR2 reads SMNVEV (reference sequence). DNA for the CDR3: TGTGCCAGCAGGGACTCTGGGGCCAACGTCCTGACTTTC. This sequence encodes CASRDSGANVLTF.

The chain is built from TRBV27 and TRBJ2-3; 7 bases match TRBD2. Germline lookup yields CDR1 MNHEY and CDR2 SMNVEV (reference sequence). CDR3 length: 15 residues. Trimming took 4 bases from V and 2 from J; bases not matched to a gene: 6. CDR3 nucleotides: TGTGCCAGCAGTTCAGAAGCGGGGTTCACAGATACGCAGTATTTT. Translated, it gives CASSSEAGFTDTQYF.

The CDR3 here is CASSFTGGEYNEQFF. CDR3 nucleotides: TGTGCCAGCAGCTTTACAGGGGGCGAGTACAATGAGCAGTTCTTC. V and J are TRBV7-2 and TRBJ2-1; 9 nucleotides match TRBD1. The V gene end was trimmed by 3 bases and the J gene end by 4 bases; junction bases not matched to a gene: 4. The CDR3 covers 15 residues. Germline-derived CDR1 and CDR2 are SGHTA and FQGNSA.

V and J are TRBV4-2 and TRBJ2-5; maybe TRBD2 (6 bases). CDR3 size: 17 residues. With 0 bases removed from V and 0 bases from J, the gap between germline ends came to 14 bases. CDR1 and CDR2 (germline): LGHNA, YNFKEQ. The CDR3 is CASSQDGVGLYQETQYF. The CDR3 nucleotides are TGTGCCAGCAGCCAAGATGGTGTGGGACTCTACCAAGAGACCCAGTACTTC.

DNA of the CDR3: TGTGCCAGCAGCTTTGATAGCCACTCCTACAATGAGCAGTTCTTC. Translating it yields CASSFDSHSYNEQFF. V gene TRBV7-3 combines with J gene TRBJ2-1; D is undetermined. Germline V gene sequence: CDR1 SGHTA, CDR2 FQGTGA. V lost 3 bases and J lost 0, with 9 bases in between. The CDR3 has 15 amino acids.

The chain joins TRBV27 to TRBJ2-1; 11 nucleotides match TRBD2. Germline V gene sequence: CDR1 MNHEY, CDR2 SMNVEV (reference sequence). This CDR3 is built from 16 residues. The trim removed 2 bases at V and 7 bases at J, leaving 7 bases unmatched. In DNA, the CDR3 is TGTGCCAGCAGTTTAACAAGGACTAGCGGGCCGAATGAGCAGTTCTTC. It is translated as CASSLTRTSGPNEQFF.

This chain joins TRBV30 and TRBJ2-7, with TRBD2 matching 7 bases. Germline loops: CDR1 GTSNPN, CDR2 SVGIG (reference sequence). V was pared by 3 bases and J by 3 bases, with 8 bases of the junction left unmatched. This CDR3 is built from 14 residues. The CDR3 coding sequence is TGTGCCTGGAGCCCCGCAAGCGGGGTCTACGAGCAGTACTTC. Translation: CAWSPASGVYEQYF.